Listed here is a single TCR beta chain. Its antigen is unknown. The sample holds no much larger clone one base away, and base qualities are not on file. These data come from a study of blood T cell repertoires in COVID-19 (dated by TCRdb to 2020 to 2021). Background on the whole study: Samples from collaborators originated in the United States, Italy and Spain and spanned both the acute and convalescent phases of COVID-19. Deeply sampled blood TCRbeta repertoires from subjects exposed to, actively infected with, or recovered from COVID-19 were included in the dataset. The samples were drawn from the first 160 participants of the ongoing ImmuneRACE study and from some 1,300 subjects provided by 6 global collaborators. The material from the prospective study consisted of cDNA or gDNA derived from T cells, B-cell-depleted T cells, or PBMCs. Where available, HLA class I and class II types were taken from metadata supplied by the sample provider and were not determined by assay-based typing. The sample metadata nearly always contained a de-identified subject ID, COVID-19 status, age in years and sex. The repertoires were released in a freely available public database intended as a resource for research on the immune response to SARS-CoV-2. What the authors observed across the whole study: The quantity of clinical and demographic metadata differed by source and by participant and was supplied without curation.

V lost 4 bases and J lost 1 base, and the count of bases not matched to a germline gene is 6. The CDR3 numbers 15 residues from cysteine through phenylalanine. Just the 45-base CDR3 DNA is kept, in frame starting at base 1. The germline V gene supplies CDR1 SGDLS and CDR2 YYNGEE. The immunoSEQ Assay, a bias-controlled multiplex PCR, was used to amplify TCRbeta CDR3 regions from genomic DNA. The original pipeline was this. The number of nucleated cells in each sample was estimated by amplification of reference gene primers within the assay. Sequence reads were collapsed and filtered to measure the absolute abundance of every unique TCRbeta CDR3 rearrangement. For each sample, productive Simpson clonality was calculated by taking the square root of Simpson's diversity index across productive rearrangements. The source is immuneACCESS, and TCRdb retained only in-frame sequences with V and J called. Part of the clones is not carried over; for the studies checked, unresolved V genes explain less than half of this, and the remainder is unexplained. V, J and clone size are taken as reported in that table, and D and trimming were inferred from the DNA itself. In all, the sample holds 150,000 or so clones, and 83% of those were seen once. The biggest ten clones account for around 10% of the sample.

One collaborating source in Seattle enrolled patients while the patients were actively infected and followed the patients over time throughout the course of disease. The collaborating institutions used their own protocols to collect whole blood in K2EDTA tubes. For TCRbeta analysis, collaborators shipped samples in one of three forms: frozen whole blood, isolated PBMCs, or DNA extracted from either of those sample types. Sequencing used peripheral blood. The receptor comes from a woman aged 55-69 years with COVID-19, enrolled during active disease. The chain uses TRBV9 and TRBJ2-3; 7 bases in the middle match TRBD2. The CDR3 has the sequence CASSPWGGGTDTQYF. The nucleotide sequence reads as follows: TGTGCCAGCAGCCCTTGGGGGGGAGGCACAGATACGCAGTATTTT.